The rows below give T cell receptor beta chains drawn from one sample of a study of blood T cells in healthy people across ages. TCRdb reanalysed the 5' RACE reads using MiXCR and keeps one entry per CDR3 protein. This table holds 780,000 or so distinct CDR3 sequences, roughly 50% found once. The specimen was blood. The receptor set was obtained from a man at least 80 years old in good health. CDR3s include the opening cysteine and the closing phenylalanine or tryptophan. Fields, in order: V gene, clone size, D gene, J gene, CDR3 DNA, CDR3 protein. The D gene is left open where the match is weak. The size entry is marked missing in some rows and otherwise reads once, few, many or a size class.

TRBV18	few	NA	TRBJ2-6	TGTGCCAGCTCACCACCGCCTAGATCTGGGGCCAACGTCCTGACTTTC	CASSPPPRSGANVLTF
TRBV29-1	NA	NA	TRBJ1-5	TGCAGCGTTGAAGGAGGGGCGGGTCAGCCCCAGCATTTT	CSVEGGAGQPQHF
TRBV20-1	NA	TRBD2	TRBJ2-3	TGCAGTGCTGGGGTCCAGCGGGACTCGAATACGCAGTATTTT	CSAGVQRDSNTQYF
TRBV5-1	NA	NA	TRBJ1-1	TGCGCCAGCAGCTTGGAACAGGGGAACACTGAAGCTTTCTTT	CASSLEQGNTEAFF
TRBV10-3	few	TRBD2	TRBJ2-1	TGTGCCATCAGTGAGTCAGCACTAGCGGGAGGGCCTTACAATGAGCAGTTCTTC	CAISESALAGGPYNEQFF
TRBV20-1	NA	NA	TRBJ2-5	TGCAGTGCTAGAGATGGAAGGGGAGAAGGAGTGACCCAGTACTTC	CSARDGRGEGVTQYF
TRBV2	NA	NA	TRBJ2-3	TGTGCCAGCAGTCAAATAGATACGCAGTATTTT	CASSQIDTQYF
TRBV5-1	NA	NA	TRBJ2-1	TGCGCCAGCAAGATGTCGGTAGCATCTACCTACAATGAGCAGTTCTTC	CASKMSVASTYNEQFF
TRBV20-1	NA	TRBD2	TRBJ2-1	TGCAGTGCTAGAGATAGCGGGAGGTACAATGAGCAGTTCTTC	CSARDSGRYNEQFF
TRBV20-1	few	TRBD2	TRBJ2-3	TGCAGTGCTAGTCTACTAGCGGGACGCACAGATACGCAGTATTTT	CSASLLAGRTDTQYF